The 8 T cell receptor beta chains given below trace back to one sample, sequenced in a study of cytomegalovirus exposure and HLA in healthy donors. The PCR used 60 Vbeta and 13 Jbeta primers. Sequencing used immunoSEQ multiplex PCR; TCRdb keeps in-frame clones, though not all of them. The data show about 140,000 clones, approximately 80% seen once. What was sequenced was PBMCs. The receptor source for this set is a male donor in good health and CMV-seronegative.

This rearrangement joins TRBV11-2 to TRBJ2-7; D perhaps matches TRBD2 (5 bases). The V end lost 3 bases, the J end lost 6 bases, and 6 bases lay between the germline ends. The CDR3 runs to 11 residues. Per germline, CDR1 SGHAT and CDR2 FQNNGV. CDR3 bases: TGTGCCAGCAGCTTCGGGGTCGAGCAGTACTTC. Its translation: CASSFGVEQYF.

The rearrangement joins TRBV7-9 to TRBJ2-1; TRBD2 might be the D (6 bases). The germline gives CDR1 SEHNR, CDR2 FQNEAQ (reference sequence). There are 14 residues in the CDR3. With 0 bases removed from V and 7 bases from J, the gap between germline ends came to 10 bases. The CDR3 DNA follows: TGTGCCAGCAGCTTAGCGGGGGGTTTAAATGAGCAGTTCTTC. Protein: CASSLAGGLNEQFF.

V is TRBV10-3 and J is TRBJ1-5, with TRBD1 identical over 7 bases. The CDR3 is 15 amino acids. The germline V gene has CDR1 ENHRY and CDR2 SYGVKD. The trim removed 9 bases at V and 1 base at J, leaving 9 bases unmatched. In DNA form, the CDR3 reads TGTGCCATTGGGGACAGCGGTATAAGCAATCAGCCCCAGCATTTT. Protein: CAIGDSGISNQPQHF.

This rearrangement joins TRBV5-5 to TRBJ1-4; the match to TRBD1 covers 8 bases. Germline lookup yields CDR1 SGHKS and CDR2 YYEKEE (reference sequence). The trim removed 4 bases at V and 8 bases at J, leaving 7 bases unmatched. The CDR3 totals 14 residues. The CDR3 DNA sequence: TGTGCCAGCAGCCCCGGGACAGGAGCCGAAAAACTGTTTTTT. It specifies CASSPGTGAEKLFF.

V and J are TRBV6-1 and TRBJ2-2, with 7 positions matching TRBD1. Germline CDR1 is MNHNS and CDR2 is SASEGT. The CDR3 runs 15 residues. V shed 8 bases and J 6 bases; nucleotides not matched to a gene: 12. The CDR3: CASLLRQGPAGELFF. Here the CDR3 DNA reads TGTGCCAGCCTATTACGACAGGGTCCAGCCGGGGAGCTGTTTTTT.

The chain recombines TRBV5-1 with TRBJ2-3, with TRBD2 identical over 7 bases. CDR3 size: 15 residues. J lost 6 bases, V lost 1 base, and 8 bases had no gene match. The germline V gene encodes CDR1 SGHRS and CDR2 YFSETQ. CDR3 in DNA: TGCGCCAGCAGCTTGATGGGGGGGGGATCGGATACGCAGTATTTT. Its translation is CASSLMGGGSDTQYF.

This clone has just a few counts. The genes are TRBV27 and TRBJ2-5; the D gene is possibly TRBD1 (6 bases). The V gene's germline CDR1 is MNHEY and CDR2 SMNVEV (reference sequence). V dropped 11 bases and J dropped 3 bases, with 22 bases sitting between them. CDR3 size: 15 residues. The CDR3 loop is CAGQRDTPGEETQYF. The DNA for the CDR3 is TGTGCCGGCCAAAGGGACACCCCCGGGGAAGAGACCCAGTACTTC.

The chain carries TRBV11-2 and TRBJ1-2; no reliable D call. Germline V gene sequence: CDR1 SGHAT, CDR2 FQNNGV. CDR3 length equals 16 residues. V was clipped by 1 base and J by 1 base, with 13 bases between them. CDR3 bases: TGTGCCAGCAGCTTAGCCCCTACGACGGGTAACTATGGCTACACCTTC. Translation gives CASSLAPTTGNYGYTF.